The sequence of this T cell receptor (beta chain) was determined in a study of glioma-infiltrating T cells after dendritic cell vaccination. This clone showed up just a few times. What it binds is not known. V was clipped by 4 bases and J by 2 bases, with 13 bases between them. Germline CDR1 and CDR2: SGHRS and YFSETQ. The CDR3 has 14 residues. The immunoSEQ assay amplified TCRB CDR3 from up to about 2 ug DNA. The data were produced by immunoSEQ multiplex PCR, yet TCRdb's version contains in-frame clones alone and is incomplete. Of about 73,000 clones listed, over 70% were seen once; the top ten hold around 2.3%. No glioblastoma patient carried an isocitrate dehydrogenase mutation. Findings and limits, study-wide: Patients with more pretreatment TILs had longer time to progression and survival.

The chain employs TRBV5-1 and TRBJ2-7, with D hard to call. This TCR derives from a human donor with glioblastoma. The starting material was blood, obtained before dendritic cell vaccination. The CDR3 DNA follows: TGCGCCAGCAGCCCGGGTTTAGTCCCCTACGAGCAGTACTTC. This sequence encodes CASSPGLVPYEQYF.